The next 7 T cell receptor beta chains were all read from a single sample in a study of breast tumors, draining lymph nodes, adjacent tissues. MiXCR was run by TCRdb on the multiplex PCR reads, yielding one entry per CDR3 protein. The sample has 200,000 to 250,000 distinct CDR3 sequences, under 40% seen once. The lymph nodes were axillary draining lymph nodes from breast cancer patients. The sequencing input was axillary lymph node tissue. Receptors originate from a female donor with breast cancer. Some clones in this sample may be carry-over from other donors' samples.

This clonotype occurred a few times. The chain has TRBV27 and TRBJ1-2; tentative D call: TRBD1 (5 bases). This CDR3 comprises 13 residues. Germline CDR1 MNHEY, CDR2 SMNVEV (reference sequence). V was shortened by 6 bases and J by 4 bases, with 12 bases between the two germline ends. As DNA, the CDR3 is TGTGCCAGCAGCCGGGACGGATCCTATGGCTACACCTTC. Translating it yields CASSRDGSYGYTF.

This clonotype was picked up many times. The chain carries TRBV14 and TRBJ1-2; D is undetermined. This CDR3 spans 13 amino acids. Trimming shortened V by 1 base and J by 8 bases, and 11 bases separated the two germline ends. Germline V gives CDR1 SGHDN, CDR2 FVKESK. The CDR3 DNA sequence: TGTGCCAGCAGCCAAGTGTCGAGACAAGGCTACACCTTC. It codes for CASSQVSRQGYTF.

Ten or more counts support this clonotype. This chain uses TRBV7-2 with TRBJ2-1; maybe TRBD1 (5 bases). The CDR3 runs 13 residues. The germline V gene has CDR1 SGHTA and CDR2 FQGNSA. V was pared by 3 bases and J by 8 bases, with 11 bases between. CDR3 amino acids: CASSFQSRDEQFF. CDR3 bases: TGTGCCAGCAGCTTCCAGTCCAGGGATGAGCAGTTCTTC.

CDR3 DNA: TGCGCCAGCCTACTTTGCCTTCGAGTCAATGAGGGCAATCAGCCCCAGCATTTT. Its protein product is CASLLCLRVNEGNQPQHF. The chain joins TRBV4-3 to TRBJ1-5, with unresolved D. V was trimmed by 8 bases and J by 2 bases, leaving 25 bases between them. Looked up from germline, CDR1 is LGHNA and CDR2 is YSLEER. The CDR3 spans 18 residues.

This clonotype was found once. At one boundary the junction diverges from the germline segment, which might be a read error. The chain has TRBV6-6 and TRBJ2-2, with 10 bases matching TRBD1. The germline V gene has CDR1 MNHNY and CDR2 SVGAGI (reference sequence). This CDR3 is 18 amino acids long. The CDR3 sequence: CASSRLTGTGVGTRELFF. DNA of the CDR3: TGTGCCAGCAGTAGACTAACGGGGACAGGGGTCGGCACCAGGGAGCTGTTTTTT.

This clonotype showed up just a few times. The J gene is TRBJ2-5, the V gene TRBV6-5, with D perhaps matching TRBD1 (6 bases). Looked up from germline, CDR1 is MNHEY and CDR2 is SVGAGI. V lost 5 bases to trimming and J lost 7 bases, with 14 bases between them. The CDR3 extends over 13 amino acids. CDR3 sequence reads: CASSPTGLGTQYF. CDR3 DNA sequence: TGTGCCAGCAGTCCGACAGGCCTGGGGACCCAGTACTTC.

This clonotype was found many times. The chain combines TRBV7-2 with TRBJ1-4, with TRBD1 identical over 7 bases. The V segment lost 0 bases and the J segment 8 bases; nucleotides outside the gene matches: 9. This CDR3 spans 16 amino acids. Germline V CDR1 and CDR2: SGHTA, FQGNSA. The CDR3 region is CASSLAGAGGGEKLFF. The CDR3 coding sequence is TGTGCCAGCAGCTTAGCTGGAGCAGGGGGAGGCGAAAAACTGTTTTTT.